Listed below are T cell receptor beta chains from one sample, sequenced in a study of blood T cell repertoires in COVID-19. Using immunoSEQ multiplex PCR, the repertoire was profiled, and TCRdb retains in-frame clones only, with some absent. The sample lists fewer than 450,000 clones; approximately 88% were seen once. The sequenced sample was PBMCs or T cells enriched from blood (not recorded which). The receptors were sampled from a woman aged 40-49 years with acute COVID-19. Each CDR3 is given with its conserved first and last residue. The order of the fields is V gene, D gene, clone size, J gene, CDR3 protein, CDR3 DNA. A D gene is named only where the DNA matches it firmly. Expanded clones are given a class, and other clones once, few, many or no size at all.

>TRBV29-1|.|.|TRBJ1-2
CSVTSNYGYTF
TGCAGCGTTACATCCAACTATGGCTACACCTTC
>TRBV3-1/TRBV3-2|.|.|TRBJ1-1
CASSQGRSTEAFF
TGTGCCAGCAGCCAGGGGAGGAGCACTGAAGCTTTCTTT
>TRBV5-1|.|.|TRBJ2-1
CASSLEGGPLNEQFF
TGCGCCAGCAGCTTAGAGGGGGGGCCTCTCAATGAGCAGTTCTTC
>TRBV7-8|TRBD1|.|TRBJ2-2
CASSTGTGGTGELFF
TGTGCCAGCAGCACCGGGACAGGGGGGACCGGGGAGCTGTTTTTT
>TRBV7-9|TRBD1|.|TRBJ2-6
CASSGPGQVDSGANVLTF
TGTGCCAGCAGCGGTCCGGGACAGGTAGACTCTGGGGCCAACGTCCTGACTTTC
>TRBV7-9|.|.|TRBJ1-2
CASSLNDVTAYGYTF
TGTGCCAGCAGCTTAAACGACGTAACAGCCTATGGCTACACCTTC
>TRBV3-1/TRBV3-2|TRBD2|.|TRBJ2-7
CASSQRSGGAYEQYF
TGTGCCAGCAGCCAAAGGAGCGGGGGGGCCTACGAGCAGTACTTC
>TRBV5-6|TRBD2|.|TRBJ2-2
CASSRTRDYNTGELFF
TGTGCCAGCAGTCGGACCCGGGACTATAACACCGGGGAGCTGTTTTTT
>TRBV5-1|.|once|TRBJ1-1
CASSLEGSNTEAFF
TGCGCCAGCAGCTTAGAGGGTTCGAACACTGAAGCTTTCTTT
>TRBV19|.|.|TRBJ2-7
CASSIRPGDLDEQYF
TGTGCCAGTAGTATCAGGCCAGGGGATTTAGACGAGCAGTACTTC
>TRBV24-1|TRBD1|once|TRBJ1-2
CATSDSGQGNYGYTF
TGTGCCACCAGTGATTCTGGACAGGGAAACTATGGCTACACCTTC
>TRBV5-1|.|.|TRBJ1-2
CASGLHGGRGGYTF
TGCGCCAGCGGACTGCACGGGGGGCGAGGAGGCTACACCTTC
>TRBV11-2|.|.|TRBJ2-7
CASSPMGGDAYEQYF
TGTGCCAGCAGCCCAATGGGCGGGGATGCCTACGAGCAGTACTTC
>TRBV19|TRBD1|.|TRBJ2-5
CASSETAYSRDRSQETQYF
TGTGCCAGTAGTGAAACCGCTTACTCCCGGGACAGGTCACAAGAGACCCAGTACTTC
>TRBV29-1|.|.|TRBJ2-7
CSGRTASYEQYF
TGCAGCGGGAGGACAGCCTCCTACGAGCAGTACTTC
>TRBV5-8|.|.|TRBJ1-2
CASSLARGGNYGYTF
TGTGCCAGCAGCTTGGCGAGGGGGGGGAACTATGGCTACACCTTC
>TRBV18|.|.|TRBJ1-2
CASSPPSGALSSGYTF
TGTGCCAGCTCACCACCGTCCGGAGCCCTGAGCTCTGGCTACACCTTC
>TRBV11-2|.|.|TRBJ2-1
CASSLDRVGVEQFF
TGTGCCAGCAGCTTAGATCGAGTAGGGGTAGAGCAGTTCTTC
>TRBV19|TRBD1|.|TRBJ1-5
CASSIIGPRGGTGILQPQHF
TGTGCCAGTAGTATTATAGGGCCTAGGGGCGGGACAGGGATACTTCAGCCCCAGCATTTT
>TRBV5-5|TRBD1|.|TRBJ1-4
CASSTNRQGRWKLFF
TGTGCCAGCAGTACTAACCGACAGGGGAGGTGGAAACTGTTTTTT
>TRBV6-2/TRBV6-3|TRBD2|.|TRBJ2-3
CASSYSGAGVDQDTQYF
TGTGCCAGCAGTTACTCCGGAGCGGGGGTGGATCAAGATACGCAGTATTTT
>TRBV19|.|once|TRBJ2-3
CASSSSGTRNTDTQYF
TGTGCCAGTAGTAGTTCCGGGACACGGAACACAGATACGCAGTATTTT
>TRBV5-1|TRBD2|few|TRBJ2-3
CASSLSAGVNTDTQYF
TGCGCCAGCAGCTTATCAGCGGGGGTTAACACAGATACGCAGTATTTT
>TRBV27|TRBD1|.|TRBJ1-4
CASRLFGTEINEKLFF
TGTGCCAGCAGGCTTTTCGGGACAGAGATTAATGAAAAACTGTTTTTT
>TRBV5-1|.|.|TRBJ2-7
CASSLTGILGEQYF
TGCGCCAGCAGCTTGACAGGGATATTAGGCGAGCAGTACTTC